What follows is one TCR beta chain and its context. The target of this receptor is not known. Nothing much larger sits one base from this clone, and base qualities are not available. The method was the immunoSEQ multiplex PCR assay. Entries here come from immuneACCESS through TCRdb and include only in-frame sequences with V and J called. Some clones fail to appear in such tables; in the studies checked, an unresolved V gene covers under half of the shortfall, and the cause of the remainder is unknown. This sample is represented by about 140,000 clones; about 90% of them were singletons. More than 6.5% of the sample is held by the ten biggest clonotypes. The sample originates from a study of control samples from healthy donors and cancer patients (dated by TCRdb to about 2020). V and J are truncated by 5 bases and 6 bases respectively, leaving an intervening sequence of 14 bases. The germline V gene (reference sequence) sets CDR1 to MNHEY and CDR2 to SMNVEV. Counted from cysteine to phenylalanine, this CDR3 has 15 amino acids. CDR3 DNA only is kept here, 45 bases in frame from base 1.

This clonotype was sampled from a young man in good health. The rearranged chain carries TRBV27 and TRBJ1-6; possibly the D gene is TRBD1, per 5 matching bases. Material for sequencing was blood. The CDR3 region has the sequence CASSPYKGANSPLHF. The nucleotides are TGTGCCAGCAGTCCATATAAAGGGGCTAATTCACCCCTCCACTTT.